These 7 T cell receptor beta chains were all obtained from the same sample, sequenced in a study of blood T cell repertoires in COVID-19. The protocol was immunoSEQ multiplex PCR, while the TCRdb copy is restricted to in-frame clones and leaves out a portion. This sample yields 400,000 to 500,000 clones, of which about 88% are seen a single time; approximately 1.5% belongs to the top ten. Sequencing was done on a sample of PBMCs or T cells enriched from blood (not recorded which). These receptors were taken from a woman aged 18-30 years who had been exposed to COVID-19.

The CDR3 spells CASSITGGPGTEAFF. The CDR3 DNA reads as TGTGCCAGTAGTATTACAGGGGGCCCCGGCACTGAAGCTTTCTTT. The chain has TRBV19 and TRBJ1-1; the match to TRBD1 covers 9 bases. Germline lookup yields CDR1 LNHDA and CDR2 SQIVND (reference sequence). V lost 3 bases to trimming and J lost 4 bases; unmatched junction nucleotides: 6. The length of the CDR3 is 15 residues.

The CDR3 nucleotides read TGCGCCAGCAGCCCGGAACCCCCAGATACAACAACCCGGGGCTCCTACAATGAGCAGTTCTTC. It codes for CASSPEPPDTTTRGSYNEQFF. This chain connects TRBV5-1 to TRBJ2-1; a weak D match, TRBD2 (5 bases). The V gene's germline CDR1 is SGHRS and CDR2 YFSETQ. V shed 4 bases and J shed 0 bases, with 29 bases lying between them. The CDR3 sequence is 21 residues long.

The gene calls are TRBV4-1 and TRBJ2-7; 7 bases are shared with TRBD1. The trim removed 2 bases at V and 3 bases at J, leaving 7 bases unmatched. CDR3 length: 15 amino acids. The germline gives CDR1 MGHRA, CDR2 YSYEKL. CDR3 residues: CASSQTWDSLYEQYF. Here the CDR3 DNA reads TGCGCCAGCAGCCAAACGTGGGACAGTCTCTACGAGCAGTACTTC.

The rearrangement uses TRBV5-4 and TRBJ1-2, with 7 bases lining up with TRBD1. CDR3 length: 14 amino acids. V was pared by 6 bases and J by 2 bases, with 7 bases of the junction left unmatched. From germline, CDR1 is SGHNT and CDR2 YYREEE (reference sequence). DNA of the CDR3: TGTGCCAGCACCACCGGAGGGGGCAACTATGGCTACACCTTC. Its protein product is CASTTGGGNYGYTF.

J is TRBJ2-1 and V is TRBV24-1; TRBD2 is a possible D gene (5 bases). Germline V gene data show CDR1 as KGHDR and CDR2 as SFDVKD. The V end lost 0 bases, the J end lost 6 bases, and 26 bases lay between the germline ends. The CDR3 is 20 amino acids. CDR3 nucleotides: TGTGCCACCAGTGATTTGGTGGGAAACCAGCCCGGGGTCGGTGTCAATGAGCAGTTCTTC. Translated: CATSDLVGNQPGVGVNEQFF.

The CDR3 sequence: CASSASGSSTDTQYF. The CDR3 nucleotides read TGTGCCAGCAGCGCTAGCGGGAGCTCGACAGATACGCAGTATTTT. This rearrangement joins TRBV7-9 to TRBJ2-3; TRBD2 matches 10 bases. CDR3 length: 15 residues. J gave up 3 bases and V 5 bases, and 5 bases lay outside the gene matches. Germline CDR1 reads SEHNR; CDR2 reads FQNEAQ (reference sequence).

The V and J genes are TRBV18 and TRBJ1-6, with a weak D call TRBD1 (5 bases). Germline V gene sequence: CDR1 KGHSH, CDR2 LQKENI. The CDR3 runs 14 residues. The germline V and J ends were trimmed by 3 bases and 9 bases, with 12 bases remaining between them. CDR3 protein: CASSPGHGSSPLHF. The DNA for the CDR3 is TGTGCCAGCTCACCCGGACACGGGAGTTCACCCCTCCACTTT.